The 14 T cell receptor beta chains below all came from one sample that was sequenced in a study of naive and memory T cell subsets. Documented treatment: skin biopsy from PPD injection site in Mantoux-positive individual. A UMI-containing oligonucleotide was joined by 3' ligation to the TCR cDNA template. The SP2 primer and nested alpha and beta constant region primers amplified ligated cDNA in four rounds. From the UMI-ligation and nested PCR reads, TCRdb called clonotypes with MiXCR, one entry per CDR3 protein. Of some 30,000 distinct CDR3 sequences in the sample, less than 8.5% were seen once. Sequencing used skin, obtained from a tuberculin skin test site. Every receptor here comes from an adult in good health.

This clonotype was seen at least ten times. CDR3 amino acids: CASRVAAGETQYF. The CDR3 bases are TGTGCCAGCAGGGTGGCGGCCGGGGAGACCCAGTACTTC. The rearrangement uses TRBV7-9 and TRBJ2-5; D gene unclear. Germline loops: CDR1 SEHNR, CDR2 FQNEAQ (reference sequence). V lost 6 bases to trimming and J lost 5 bases, with 13 bases between them. CDR3 length: 13 residues.

This clonotype was detected many times. The J gene is TRBJ2-1, the V gene TRBV7-9, with D tentatively TRBD2 (5 bases). The CDR3 covers 13 residues. The V end lost 1 base, the J end lost 10 bases, and 11 bases lay between the germline ends. Germline V gene sequence: CDR1 SEHNR, CDR2 FQNEAQ (reference sequence). CDR3 region: CASSLVIASEQFF. The CDR3 DNA reads as TGTGCCAGCAGCTTAGTGATCGCTAGCGAGCAGTTCTTC.

A note on this clonotype: The conserved final phenylalanine or tryptophan is absent from the CDR3, which likely points to a read error. CDR3 sequence: CASSRNQGGITEAFL. Written as DNA, the CDR3 is TGTGCCAGCAGCCGAAACCAGGGGGGCATCACTGAAGCTTTCCTT. The chain carries TRBV7-6 and TRBJ1-1; 7 bases are shared with TRBD1. The trim removed 5 bases at V and 4 bases at J, leaving 10 bases unmatched. CDR1 SGHVS and CDR2 FNYEAQ come from the germline V gene. The CDR3 has 15 amino acids.

The genes are TRBV7-9 and TRBJ1-2; 7 bases match TRBD1. Trimming removed 3 bases from V and 4 bases from J; junction bases left unmatched: 11. CDR1 and CDR2 (germline): SEHNR, FQNEAQ (reference sequence). This CDR3 spans 16 amino acids. CDR3 bases: TGTGCCAGCAGCTTGGGAGGACAGGATGCCTTCTATGGCTACACCTTC. Its protein product is CASSLGGQDAFYGYTF.

In this sample, this clonotype turned up many times. This chain connects TRBV12-3 or TRBV12-4 to TRBJ1-1, with D tentatively TRBD1 (6 bases). The V gene lost 3 bases and the J gene lost 4 bases, with 9 bases spanning the gap. This CDR3 is 13 amino acids long. DNA for the CDR3: TGTGCCAGCAGTTTTGGAGGGGGCACTGAAGCTTTCTTT. Translation gives CASSFGGGTEAFF.

V usage is TRBV11-3 and J usage is TRBJ2-1, with D possibly called TRBD1 or TRBD2 (5 bases each). The V and J ends lost 0 bases and 8 bases respectively, with 14 bases between them. This CDR3 has 15 residues. Per the germline V gene, CDR1 is SGHNT and CDR2 is YENEEA. CDR3 sequence: CASSLDQGRLDEQFF. CDR3 coding DNA: TGTGCCAGCAGCTTAGATCAGGGACGGTTGGATGAGCAGTTCTTC.

The chain employs TRBV20-1 and TRBJ1-2; D not certain. CDR3 length equals 15 residues. V lost 5 bases, J lost 6 bases, and 22 bases lay in between. Per germline, CDR1 DFQATT and CDR2 SNEGSKA (reference sequence). CDR3 region: CSAVPTNRCSDGYTF. The CDR3 DNA is TGCAGTGCTGTCCCCACGAATCGGTGTTCGGATGGCTACACCTTC.

This clonotype was seen at least ten times. The chain is built from TRBV6-6 and TRBJ2-7; D remains unclear. Trimming took 4 bases from V and 3 from J, leaving 16 bases between them. CDR3 length: 15 residues. Germline V CDR1 and CDR2: MNHNY, SVGAGI (reference sequence). The CDR3, as DNA: TGTGCCAGCAGTTCCATCGGCAGGTTCCACTACGAGCAGTACTTC. This gives the protein CASSSIGRFHYEQYF.

The chain joins TRBV28 to TRBJ1-3, with D perhaps matching TRBD1 (6 bases). CDR1 is MDHEN, CDR2 SYDVKM, per germline. Trimming removed 5 bases at V and 0 bases at J, with 8 bases between. The CDR3 is 14 amino acids. CDR3 in DNA: TGTGCCAGCAGTCGGACAGTCTCTGGAAACACCATATATTTT. Translated: CASSRTVSGNTIYF.

The chain joins TRBV3-1 to TRBJ2-1; the match to TRBD2 covers 7 bases. The germline V gene has CDR1 LGHDT and CDR2 YNNKEL (reference sequence). The CDR3 spans 15 residues. V gave up 6 bases and J gave up 1 base; unmatched junction bases: 6. The CDR3 bases are TGTGCCAGCAGGCAGACAGCGGGGTCCTACAATGAGCAGTTCTTC. This encodes CASRQTAGSYNEQFF.

This clonotype appeared many times. V usage is TRBV2 and J usage is TRBJ2-5; 9 positions match TRBD1. The germline V gene encodes CDR1 SNHLY and CDR2 FYNNEI. V gave up 5 bases and J gave up 4 bases; unmatched junction bases: 2. The CDR3 spans 13 residues. The CDR3 DNA is TGTGCCAGCAGTCGGGACAGGGTAGAGACCCAGTACTTC. It is translated as CASSRDRVETQYF.

This clonotype was seen at least ten times. The rearrangement uses TRBV7-3 and TRBJ1-1; maybe TRBD1 (6 bases). In germline, CDR1 is SGHTA, CDR2 FQGTGA. The CDR3 length is 12 residues. With 5 bases removed from V and 7 bases from J, the gap between germline ends came to 11 bases. DNA of the CDR3: TGTGCCAGCAGCCTCACGACAGGTGAAGCTTTCTTT. Its protein product is CASSLTTGEAFF.

This chain connects TRBV19 to TRBJ1-3; the D is unclear. The germline V gene encodes CDR1 LNHDA and CDR2 SQIVND (reference sequence). The CDR3 is 12 amino acids. V shed 3 bases and J shed 2 bases, with 2 bases lying between them. CDR3 sequence: CASSMAGNTIYF. In DNA form, the CDR3 reads TGTGCCAGTAGTATGGCTGGAAACACCATATATTTT.

This clonotype was detected ten times or more. The rearrangement links TRBV20-1 to TRBJ2-3, with D uncertain. The CDR3 loop spans 15 amino acids. V lost 6 bases and J 1 base, leaving 17 bases between the germline ends. The germline gives CDR1 DFQATT, CDR2 SNEGSKA (reference sequence). The CDR3 DNA reads TGCAGTGCCCCATCCCCCAGGATGCGCACAGATACGCAGTATTTT. This encodes CSAPSPRMRTDTQYF.